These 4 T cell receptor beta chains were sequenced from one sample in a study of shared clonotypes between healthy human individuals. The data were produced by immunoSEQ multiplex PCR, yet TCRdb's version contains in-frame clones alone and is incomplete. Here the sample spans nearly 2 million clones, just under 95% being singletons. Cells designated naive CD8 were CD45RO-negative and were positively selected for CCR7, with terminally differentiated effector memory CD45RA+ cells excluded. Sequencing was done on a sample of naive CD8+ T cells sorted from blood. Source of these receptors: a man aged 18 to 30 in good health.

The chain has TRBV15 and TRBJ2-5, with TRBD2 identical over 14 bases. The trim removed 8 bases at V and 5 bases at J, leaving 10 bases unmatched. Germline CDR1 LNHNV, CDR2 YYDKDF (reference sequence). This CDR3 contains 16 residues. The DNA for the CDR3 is TGTGCCACCGAGCCGGGACTAGCGGGAGAATGGGAGACCCAGTACTTC. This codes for CATEPGLAGEWETQYF.

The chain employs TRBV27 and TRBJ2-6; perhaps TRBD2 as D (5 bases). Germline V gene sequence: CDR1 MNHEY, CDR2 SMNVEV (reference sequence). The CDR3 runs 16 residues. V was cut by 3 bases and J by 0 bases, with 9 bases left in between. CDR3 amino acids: CASSFGSPSGANVLTF. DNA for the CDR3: TGTGCCAGCAGTTTTGGGAGCCCCTCTGGGGCCAACGTCCTGACTTTC.

This CDR3 is CATSYGGAYEQYF. In DNA form, the CDR3 reads TGTGCCACCTCTTACGGGGGCGCCTACGAGCAGTACTTC. The gene calls are TRBV2 and TRBJ2-7; perhaps D is TRBD1 or TRBD2 (6 bases each). This CDR3 contains 13 residues. Deletions cut 10 bases from V and 2 bases from J, with 15 bases between. Germline V CDR1 and CDR2: SNHLY, FYNNEI.

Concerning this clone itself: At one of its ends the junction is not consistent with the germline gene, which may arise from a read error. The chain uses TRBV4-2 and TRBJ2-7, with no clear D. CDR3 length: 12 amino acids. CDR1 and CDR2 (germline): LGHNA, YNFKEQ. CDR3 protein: CASSQGGGLHTF. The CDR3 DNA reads TGTGCCAGCAGCCAAGGAGGTGGGCTTCACACCTTC.